The 23 T cell receptor beta chains given below trace back to one sample, sequenced in a study of T cell responses to AZD1222 COVID-19 vaccine. Repertoires were generated with immunoSEQ multiplex PCR, while TCRdb's copy carries only in-frame clones and drops some. Of approximately 110,000 clones listed, roughly 91% are singletons. The sample here was peripheral blood, taken on day 0 of AZD1222 vaccination. The receptors were sampled from an adult in good health.

V gene TRBV10-3 combines with J gene TRBJ1-1; tentatively, D is TRBD1 (6 bases). CDR3 length: 12 amino acids. Germline CDR1 and CDR2: ENHRY and SYGVKD. Trimming took off 4 bases at V and 5 bases at J, with 8 bases between the two ends. CDR3: CAISAQGTEAFF. The CDR3 nucleotides are TGTGCCATCAGTGCTCAGGGGACTGAAGCTTTCTTT.

The genes are TRBV19 and TRBJ2-2; 10 positions match TRBD2. The junction had 12 bases not matched to a gene; V was cut back by 8 bases and J by 3 bases. This CDR3 is built from 17 residues. CDR1 and CDR2 (germline): LNHDA, SQIVND (reference sequence). CDR3 DNA sequence: TGTGCCAGTTCCCTCCCCCCCCTAGCGGGGGACACCGGGGAGCTGTTTTTT. Translated: CASSLPPLAGDTGELFF.

This chain uses TRBV29-1 with TRBJ1-1; possibly TRBD1 for D (5 bases). V was shortened by 4 bases and J by 2 bases, with 11 bases between the two germline ends. In germline, CDR1 is SQVTM, CDR2 ANQGSEA. The CDR3 sequence is 13 residues long. The CDR3: CSVGWTTNTEAFF. CDR3 nucleotides: TGCAGCGTTGGGTGGACAACTAACACTGAAGCTTTCTTT.

J is TRBJ1-2 and V is TRBV5-6; D not certain. This CDR3 contains 13 residues. Deletions cut 6 bases from V and 4 bases from J, with 13 bases between. Germline assignment: CDR1 SGHDT and CDR2 YYEEEE. The CDR3 sequence: CASILRPTYGYTF. CDR3 coding DNA: TGTGCCAGCATCCTCAGGCCGACCTATGGCTACACCTTC.

The chain couples TRBV5-8 to TRBJ1-4, with a tentative D call TRBD1 (6 bases). Deletions cut 4 bases from V and 6 bases from J, with 16 bases between. This CDR3 has 15 amino acids. Looked up from germline, CDR1 is SGHTS and CDR2 is YDEGEE. This CDR3 reads CASSRGGTSYEKLFF. CDR3 DNA sequence: TGTGCCAGCAGCCGTGGGGGGACATCCTATGAAAAACTGTTTTTT.

The chain is built from TRBV3-1 (or the pseudogene TRBV3-2) and TRBJ2-3, with a tentative D call TRBD2 (6 bases). V gave up 1 base and J gave up 3 bases, with 8 bases separating them. CDR1 LGHDT and CDR2 YNNKEL come from the germline V gene (reference sequence). CDR3 length: 14 amino acids. The CDR3 loop reads CASSQVGGTDTQYF. CDR3 DNA: TGTGCCAGCAGCCAAGTCGGAGGGACAGATACGCAGTATTTT.

V gene TRBV7-9 combines with J gene TRBJ2-7, with D perhaps matching TRBD2 (6 bases). V lost 5 bases and J lost 0, with 11 bases in between. The V gene's germline CDR1 is SEHNR and CDR2 FQNEAQ (reference sequence). The CDR3 consists of 14 residues. The CDR3 bases are TGTGCCAGCAGCCCGTTCGGGAGCTCCTACGAGCAGTACTTC. Amino acids: CASSPFGSSYEQYF.

This chain joins TRBV6-2 or TRBV6-3 and TRBJ2-5; no definite D call. Trimming stripped 6 bases from V and 7 bases from J, with 12 bases between. The CDR3 runs to 12 residues. The germline CDR1 and CDR2 sequences are MNHEY and SVGEGT. The CDR3 DNA sequence: TGTGCCAGCAGCGCAAAGGAGAGGACCCAGTACTTC. Translation gives CASSAKERTQYF.

The gene calls are TRBV10-3 and TRBJ1-3, with D hard to call. V shed 3 bases and J shed 4 bases, with 13 bases lying between them. The CDR3 has 15 residues. Germline lookup yields CDR1 ENHRY and CDR2 SYGVKD. CDR3 nucleotide sequence: TGTGCCATCAGTGACCCCAGGTCCGAAGGAAACACCATATATTTT. This sequence encodes CAISDPRSEGNTIYF.

This chain connects TRBV1 to TRBJ2-1; no DNA check was done on the table's D call, TRBD2. TRBV1 is marked as a pseudogene. CDR3 size: 16 residues. The CDR3 DNA is TGCACCAGCAGTCGAATAAAGACTAGCGGGAGCCCCGAGGTGTTCTTC. It encodes CTSSRIKTSGSPEVFF.

The chain combines TRBV15 with TRBJ1-3; the D gene is possibly TRBD1 (5 bases). CDR1 is LNHNV and CDR2 is YYDKDF in the germline V gene (reference sequence). Trimming pared 4 bases from V and 0 bases from J, leaving 13 bases between. The CDR3 extends over 16 amino acids. The CDR3 DNA sequence: TGTGCCACCAGCACAGGGACGGGGGTCTCTGGAAACACCATATATTTT. Translating it yields CATSTGTGVSGNTIYF.

The chain has TRBV11-2 and TRBJ2-7, with D unclear. Germline V gene sequence: CDR1 SGHAT, CDR2 FQNNGV. The CDR3 totals 15 residues. V lost 1 base to trimming and J lost 2 bases, with 12 bases between them. The CDR3 protein is CASSLASSVPYEQYF. The CDR3 DNA reads as TGTGCCAGCAGCTTAGCTTCCTCGGTCCCCTACGAGCAGTACTTC.

The rearrangement uses TRBV18 and TRBJ2-7; D not resolved. CDR1 and CDR2 (germline): KGHSH, LQKENI. V lost 3 bases and J lost 0, with 18 bases in between. The CDR3 has 17 residues. The CDR3 DNA reads as TGTGCCAGCTCACCCAACCCGCCACGGGCGAGCTCCTACGAGCAGTACTTC. This encodes CASSPNPPRASSYEQYF. Together with reference TRBV18 and TRBJ2-7, the CDR3 gives the full variable domain: NAGVMQNPRHLVRRRGQEARLRCSPMKGHSHVYWYRQLPEEGLKFMVYLQKENIIDESGMPKERFSAEFPKEGPSILRIQQVVRGDSAAYFCASSPNPPRASSYEQYFGPGTRLTVT.

The chain combines TRBV5-1 with TRBJ2-3, with 9 nucleotides matching TRBD1. Germline V gene data show CDR1 as SGHRS and CDR2 as YFSETQ. This CDR3 contains 14 residues. The junction had 4 bases not matched to a gene; V was cut back by 4 bases and J by 4 bases. CDR3 loop: CASSLDRGPDTQYF. For the CDR3, the DNA is TGCGCCAGCAGCCTGGACAGGGGTCCAGATACGCAGTATTTT.

This clone appeared once. The chain is built from TRBV2 and TRBJ2-7; 11 nucleotides align to TRBD2. V shed 8 bases and J 0 bases; nucleotides not matched to a gene: 6. The germline gives CDR1 SNHLY, CDR2 FYNNEI. This CDR3 contains 15 residues. CDR3 sequence reads: CASESSGRTSYEQYF. CDR3 nucleotide sequence: TGTGCCAGCGAGTCTAGCGGGAGGACCTCCTACGAGCAGTACTTC.

The chain employs TRBV19 and TRBJ2-3, with D possibly matching TRBD1 (5 bases). The ends were cut back, 4 bases at V and 2 bases at J, with 7 bases in the middle. CDR1 LNHDA and CDR2 SQIVND come from the germline V gene (reference sequence). The CDR3 is 13 amino acids. CDR3 nucleotides: TGTGCCAGTAGTAGACAGCCCACAGATACGCAGTATTTT. Protein sequence: CASSRQPTDTQYF. Full variable domain (remainder filled in from reference TRBV19 and TRBJ2-3): DGGITQSPKYLFRKEGQNVTLSCEQNLNHDAMYWYRQDPGQGLRLIYYSQIVNDFQKGDIAEGYSVSREKKESFPLTVTSAQKNPTAFYLCASSRQPTDTQYFGPGTRLTVL.

A single count supports this clone. V is TRBV7-9 and J is TRBJ2-3, with TRBD2 matching over 11 bases. This CDR3 spans 17 amino acids. CDR1 SEHNR and CDR2 FQNEAQ come from the germline V gene (reference sequence). Trimming took 5 bases from V and 8 from J; bases not matched to a gene: 15. The CDR3 spells CASSPLAGALGGATQYF. For the CDR3, the DNA is TGTGCCAGCAGCCCACTAGCGGGAGCCCTAGGGGGGGCTACGCAGTATTTT.

The genes are TRBV6-2 or TRBV6-3 and TRBJ2-7; TRBD2 is a possible D gene (5 bases). Trimming took off 3 bases at V and 3 bases at J, with 15 bases between the two ends. This CDR3 region has 15 residues. Germline CDR1 is MNHEY and CDR2 is SVGEGT. CDR3: CASSYNLGGLYEQYF. CDR3 nucleotides: TGTGCCAGCAGTTATAATTTGGGCGGACTCTACGAGCAGTACTTC.

The chain has TRBV6-4 and TRBJ2-3; 14 positions agree with TRBD2. CDR1 is MRHNA and CDR2 is SNTAGT in the germline V gene. With 5 bases clipped from V and 3 bases from J, the junction kept 1 base outside the gene matches. This CDR3 contains 15 residues. CDR3 nucleotides: TGTGCCAGCAGTCGGACTAGCGGGAGGACAGATACGCAGTATTTT. Its translation is CASSRTSGRTDTQYF.

The chain uses TRBV19 and TRBJ2-1; D is possibly TRBD2 (6 bases). This CDR3 is built from 14 residues. Germline loops: CDR1 LNHDA, CDR2 SQIVND (reference sequence). V lost 6 bases and J 5 bases, leaving 14 bases between the germline ends. The CDR3 DNA reads TGTGCCAGTAGCCCTCCCGGGAGTAACAATGAGCAGTTCTTC. Protein product: CASSPPGSNNEQFF.

The chain carries TRBV7-9 and TRBJ2-1; D gene uncertain. The CDR3 contains 13 residues. Per the germline V gene, CDR1 is SEHNR and CDR2 is FQNEAQ (reference sequence). V was trimmed by 2 bases and J by 6 bases, leaving 8 bases between them. The CDR3 bases are TGTGCCAGCAGCTTACCCATGGTCAATGAGCAGTTCTTC. It is translated as CASSLPMVNEQFF.

The chain recombines TRBV4-1 with TRBJ1-4; 7 bases line up with TRBD1. Trimming took 3 bases from V and 6 from J; bases not matched to a gene: 4. Germline V gene sequence: CDR1 MGHRA, CDR2 YSYEKL. The CDR3 covers 14 residues. In nucleotides, the CDR3 is TGCGCCAGCAGCCAGACAGGGCCGGATGAAAAACTGTTTTTT. This encodes CASSQTGPDEKLFF.

V is TRBV29-1 and J is TRBJ1-2; tentative D call: TRBD1 (6 bases). V lost 0 bases and J lost 0, with 8 bases in between. Germline V gene lookup returns CDR1 SQVTM and CDR2 ANQGSEA. The CDR3 consists of 14 residues. Here the CDR3 DNA reads TGCAGCGTTGAAGACTGGACAGCTAACTATGGCTACACCTTC. Translating it yields CSVEDWTANYGYTF. The variable domain in full, completed from reference TRBV29-1 and TRBJ1-2, reads SAVISQKPSRDICQRGTSLTIQCQVDSQVTMMFWYRQQPGQSLTLIATANQGSEATYESGFVIDKFPISRPNLTFSTLTVSNMSPEDSSIYLCSVEDWTANYGYTFGSGTRLTVV.